This T cell receptor beta chain comes out of a study of blood T cell repertoires in COVID-19. Sequenced by immunoSEQ multiplex PCR; TCRdb stores in-frame clones only, minus some. The sample has 250,000 to 400,000 clones, approximately 89% seen once. The CDR3 is 12 amino acids. The V and J ends lost 8 bases and 4 bases respectively, with 9 bases between them. CDR1 and CDR2 (germline): SNHLY, FYNNEI. The V and J genes are TRBV2 and TRBJ1-5; D might be TRBD1 (6 bases). Sequenced: peripheral blood. This sequence originates from a woman aged 25 to 39 with COVID-19, enrolled during active disease. CDR3 residues: CASATGNQPQHF. CDR3 nucleotide sequence: TGTGCCAGCGCCACAGGGAATCAGCCCCAGCATTTT. Filled out from reference TRBV2 and TRBJ1-5, the complete variable domain reads EPEVTQTPSHQVTQMGQEVILRCVPISNHLYFYWYRQILGQKVEFLVSFYNNEISEKSEIFDDQFSVERPDGSNFTLKIRSTKLEDSAMYFCASATGNQPQHFGDGTRLSIL.